These T cell receptor beta chains were read from a single sample in a study of T-cell reconstitution after alpha-beta-depleted transplantation in children. TCRdb reprocessed the PCR reads via MiXCR and lists one record per CDR3 protein. Of 250,000 to 400,000 distinct CDR3 sequences in the sample, approximately 23% are singletons; the top ten hold roughly 9.7%. This material consisted of PBMCs, mostly from graft donor cells, taken 180 days after TCRalphabeta/CD19-depleted stem cell transplant. The receptors derive from a male patient under 18 who had a stem cell transplant for acute lymphoblastic leukemia, so the T cells may come from the graft donor. The CDR3 runs from the conserved cysteine through the conserved F or W. Each record gives: J gene, D gene, clone size, V gene, CDR3 DNA, CDR3 protein. D genes are given only for firm matches. Size is stated for part of the rows, as once, few or many counts, or as a class when the clone is expanded.

TRBJ2-1 | TRBD1 | - | TRBV28 | TGTGCCAGCAGTCCGGCCGAGGGGGCTGGCTACAATGAGCAGTTCTTC | CASSPAEGAGYNEQFF
TRBJ2-7 | TRBD1 | - | TRBV2 | TGTGCCAGTCCCACCGGGACAGGGGACGAGCAGTACTTC | CASPTGTGDEQYF
TRBJ2-5 | - | - | TRBV6-2/TRBV6-3 | TGTGCCAGCAGTTACACAGGGCTGCAAGAGACCCAGTACTTC | CASSYTGLQETQYF
TRBJ2-5 | - | few | TRBV20-1 | TGCAGTGCTAGTCCCAGCGGTCGAGGGGAGACCCAGTACTTC | CSASPSGRGETQYF
TRBJ2-4 | - | - | TRBV12-3/TRBV12-4 | TGTGCCAGCAGACCCACCGACAGTATAGCCAAAAACATTCAGTACTTC | CASRPTDSIAKNIQYF
TRBJ2-3 | - | - | TRBV24-1 | TGTGCCACCAGTGATTTCAAGGGAGGCACAGATACGCAGTATTTT | CATSDFKGGTDTQYF
TRBJ1-1 | - | - | TRBV12-3/TRBV12-4 | TGTGCCAGCAGTTCACCAACACGGGGGGTGACGATCACTGAAGCTTTCTTT | CASSSPTRGVTITEAFF
TRBJ2-1 | - | few | TRBV20-1 | TGCAGTGCCGAAGAGCGGCGACTACATGTGAAGCAGTTCTTC | CSAEERRLHVKQFF
TRBJ1-2 | - | many | TRBV5-1 | TGCGCCAGCAGCCTGGAGTTGACCTCCTATGGCTACACCTTC | CASSLELTSYGYTF
TRBJ2-5 | - | - | TRBV12-3/TRBV12-4 | TGTGCCAGCAGACTACAGGGCCAGCAAGAGACCCAGTGCTTC | CASRLQGQQETQCF
TRBJ1-2 | TRBD1 | - | TRBV4-1 | TGCGCCAGCAGCCAAGACTGGACAGGGCTCTTCCTCGTTGGAAACTATGGCTACACCTTC | CASSQDWTGLFLVGNYGYTF
TRBJ1-5 | - | - | TRBV7-2 | TGTGCCAGCAGCTTAGACGGGACACTTAGCAATCAGCCCCAGCATTTT | CASSLDGTLSNQPQHF
TRBJ2-7 | - | - | TRBV7-6 | TGTGCCAGCAGTCCGAAAGGGACTGGTTACGAGCAGTACTTC | CASSPKGTGYEQYF
TRBJ1-5 | - | few | TRBV21-1 | TGTGCCAGCAGCCCTCCCCCCGTAGATGTTAAACCCCAGCATTTT | CASSPPPVDVKPQHF
TRBJ1-6 | - | once | TRBV25-1 | TGTGCCAGCAGTGGACTAGGGTTGTCACCCCTCCACTTT | CASSGLGLSPLHF
TRBJ2-1 | - | few | TRBV20-1 | TGCAGTGCTAATAGGCTAGACCACAATGAGCAGTTCTTC | CSANRLDHNEQFF
TRBJ2-2 | TRBD1 | - | TRBV24-1 | TGTGCCACCAGTGGGGGACAGGGGTCCACCGGGGAGCTGTTTTTT | CATSGGQGSTGELFF
TRBJ2-2 | TRBD2 | - | TRBV9 | TGTGCCAGCAGGACTAGCGTCTACACCGGGGAGCTGTTTTTT | CASRTSVYTGELFF
TRBJ2-7 | - | - | TRBV12-3/TRBV12-4 | TGTGCCAGCAGGCACCGGGCCCAGTCTCCTTACGAGCAGTACTTC | CASRHRAQSPYEQYF
TRBJ1-2 | TRBD1 | few | TRBV29-1 | TGCAGCGTGGGTCAGGGGGGGATCTATGGCTACACCTTC | CSVGQGGIYGYTF
TRBJ2-1 | TRBD2 | few | TRBV7-9 | TGTGCCAGCAGCTTAGTTCTAGCGGGAGACCATGAGCAGTTCTTC | CASSLVLAGDHEQFF
TRBJ2-7 | - | - | TRBV20-1 | TGCAGTGCTAGCGTACAGCTCTCCTCCTACGAGCAGTACTTC | CSASVQLSSYEQYF
TRBJ2-3 | - | many | TRBV9 | TGTGCCAGCAGCGTAGTAGGTAGCACAGATACGCAGTATTTT | CASSVVGSTDTQYF
TRBJ2-3 | TRBD1 | - | TRBV28 | TGTGCCAGCAGTCATGCAGGGGGCTCTCGCACAGATACGCAGTATTTT | CASSHAGGSRTDTQYF